The 32 T cell receptor beta chains below all came from one sample that was sequenced in a study of blood T cell repertoires in COVID-19. This table comes from immunoSEQ multiplex PCR, and its TCRdb copy is limited to in-frame clones, with some not included. This table holds fewer than 15,000 clones, approximately 84% found once. Input material: peripheral blood. The receptors come from a human donor in a cohort sampled during active COVID-19.

V is TRBV12-3 or TRBV12-4 and J is TRBJ2-7, with no clear D. The CDR3 extends over 12 amino acids. The germline V and J ends were trimmed by 1 base and 4 bases, with 5 bases remaining between them. As DNA, the CDR3 is TGTGCCAGCAGTTTAGGTAATTACGAGCAGTACTTC. Amino acid sequence: CASSLGNYEQYF.

The chain employs TRBV3-1 (or the pseudogene TRBV3-2) and TRBJ2-3; the match to TRBD2 covers 10 bases. Germline V gene sequence: CDR1 LGHDT, CDR2 YNNKEL (reference sequence). V gave up 1 base and J gave up 4 bases; unmatched junction bases: 2. The CDR3 extends over 15 amino acids. The chain's CDR3 is CASSQASGSADTQYF. In nucleotides, the CDR3 is TGTGCCAGCAGCCAAGCTAGCGGGAGTGCAGATACGCAGTATTTT.

The chain couples TRBV27 to TRBJ2-3; D is unresolved. Trimming pared 4 bases from V and 8 bases from J, leaving 10 bases between. Germline CDR1 MNHEY, CDR2 SMNVEV (reference sequence). This CDR3 comprises 12 residues. The CDR3 here is CASSWSGSTQYF. The CDR3 DNA reads TGTGCCAGCAGTTGGTCCGGGTCTACGCAGTATTTT.

The genes are TRBV9 and TRBJ1-4; 8 bases line up with TRBD1. V gave up 0 bases and J gave up 7 bases; unmatched junction bases: 5. The V gene's germline CDR1 is SGDLS and CDR2 YYNGEE. This CDR3 spans 15 amino acids. CDR3 nucleotides: TGTGCCAGCAGCGTAGATCAGGGGGCGAGTGAAAAACTGTTTTTT. Translating gives CASSVDQGASEKLFF.

The J gene is TRBJ2-7, the V gene TRBV9; TRBD1 might be the D (5 bases). This CDR3 comprises 14 residues. CDR1 is SGDLS, CDR2 YYNGEE, per germline. V shed 0 bases and J shed 6 bases, with 13 bases lying between them. This chain's CDR3 is CASSVGGSVSEQYF. CDR3 bases: TGTGCCAGCAGCGTAGGGGGCAGCGTTAGCGAGCAGTACTTC.

This chain uses TRBV29-1 with TRBJ1-1; a possible D gene is TRBD1 (6 bases). Trimming removed 6 bases from V and 3 bases from J, with 17 bases in between. CDR1 is SQVTM, CDR2 ANQGSEA, per germline. This CDR3 has 14 residues. The CDR3 loop is CSVHIQGLYTEAFF. DNA of the CDR3: TGCAGCGTACATATACAGGGTCTTTACACTGAAGCTTTCTTT.

The chain employs TRBV19 and TRBJ1-5; maybe TRBD1 (6 bases). The CDR3 is 15 amino acids. Germline V gene sequence: CDR1 LNHDA, CDR2 SQIVND (reference sequence). The V end lost 2 bases, the J end lost 5 bases, and 13 bases lay between the germline ends. The CDR3 sequence: CASSIRGARDQPQHF. The DNA of the CDR3 is TGTGCCAGTAGTATACGGGGGGCGAGGGATCAGCCCCAGCATTTT.

This rearrangement joins TRBV6-2 or TRBV6-3 to TRBJ2-1, with a possible D match to TRBD1 (6 bases). V lost 2 bases, J lost 3 bases, and 8 bases lay in between. CDR3 length: 14 amino acids. Germline V gene lookup returns CDR1 MNHEY and CDR2 SVGEGT. The CDR3 sequence: CASSYRDNYNEQFF. The CDR3 coding sequence is TGTGCCAGCAGTTACCGGGACAACTACAATGAGCAGTTCTTC.

V gene TRBV4-2 combines with J gene TRBJ1-2, with TRBD1 matching over 7 bases. Trimming took 0 bases from V and 0 from J; bases not matched to a gene: 1. The germline V gene encodes CDR1 LGHNA and CDR2 YNFKEQ. The CDR3 runs to 15 residues. The CDR3 is CASSQDRGANYGYTF. DNA of the CDR3: TGTGCCAGCAGCCAAGACAGGGGGGCTAACTATGGCTACACCTTC.

The chain combines TRBV10-3 with TRBJ2-7, with TRBD1 matching over 8 bases. With V trimmed by 4 bases and J by 4 bases, 3 bases remained unmatched. Germline CDR1 is ENHRY and CDR2 is SYGVKD. The CDR3 has 13 residues. CDR3 loop: CAISVGQEYEQYF. The CDR3 DNA is TGTGCCATCAGTGTGGGACAGGAGTACGAGCAGTACTTC.

The V gene is TRBV6-5, the J gene TRBJ2-3, with 11 bases that match TRBD1. Germline CDR1 reads MNHEY; CDR2 reads SVGAGI. With V trimmed by 5 bases and J by 2 bases, 3 bases remained unmatched. The CDR3 is 15 amino acids. The CDR3 loop is CASSTGQGATDTQYF. CDR3 bases: TGTGCCAGCAGTACTGGACAGGGGGCCACAGATACGCAGTATTTT.

V usage is TRBV4-2 and J usage is TRBJ2-6; a possible D gene is TRBD1 (6 bases). Germline lookup yields CDR1 LGHNA and CDR2 YNFKEQ. V lost 0 bases, J lost 2 bases, and 11 bases lay in between. CDR3 length equals 17 residues. The CDR3 spells CASSQDGGRTGANVLTF. CDR3 coding DNA: TGTGCCAGCAGCCAAGATGGGGGCCGAACTGGGGCCAACGTCCTGACTTTC.

This chain connects TRBV4-3 to TRBJ2-3; 12 positions agree with TRBD2. The CDR3 spans 19 residues. The J segment lost 0 bases and the V segment lost 0 bases, leaving 7 bases of the junction unmatched. Germline-derived CDR1 and CDR2 are LGHNA and YSLEER. CDR3 residues: CASSQDLRTSGASTDTQYF. The CDR3 DNA follows: TGCGCCAGCAGCCAAGACCTAAGGACTAGCGGGGCAAGCACAGATACGCAGTATTTT.

The V gene is TRBV28, the J gene TRBJ1-1, with D perhaps matching TRBD1 (5 bases). The length of the CDR3 is 14 residues. The V gene's germline CDR1 is MDHEN and CDR2 SYDVKM. Trimming removed 2 bases at V and 5 bases at J, with 12 bases between. In nucleotides, the CDR3 is TGTGCCAGCAGTTTACCCCGGGGGAGTACTGAAGCTTTCTTT. Translated: CASSLPRGSTEAFF.

The rearrangement joins TRBV10-2 to TRBJ2-1, with a weak D call TRBD2 (6 bases). Germline V CDR1 and CDR2: WSHSY, SAAADI. This CDR3 spans 13 amino acids. Trimming removed 4 bases from V and 6 bases from J, with 10 bases in between. CDR3 sequence reads: CASSGLGGNEQFF. Written as DNA, the CDR3 is TGCGCCAGCAGTGGACTGGGGGGCAATGAGCAGTTCTTC.

The CDR3 sequence: CASSYVWNTEAFF. In DNA, the CDR3 is TGTGCCAGCAGTTACGTATGGAACACTGAAGCTTTCTTT. This rearrangement joins TRBV6-2 or TRBV6-3 to TRBJ1-1; D gene ambiguous. V lost 2 bases and J lost 1, with 5 bases in between. The CDR3 runs 13 residues. Germline CDR1 and CDR2: MNHEY and SVGEGT.

A word on this clone: One end of the junction varies from germline; a read error may be responsible. The chain combines TRBV6-4 with TRBJ2-2, with 7 bases identical to TRBD2. This CDR3 has 17 residues. Germline V lookup: CDR1 MRHNA, CDR2 SNTAGT. The CDR3 loop is CASSDPLGGSNYRGAVF. DNA of the CDR3: TGTGCCAGCAGTGACCCCCTGGGAGGGAGTAATTACCGGGGAGCTGTTTTT.

This sequence joins TRBV9 and TRBJ2-1; 10 bases map to TRBD2. Trimming cost V 5 bases and J 8 bases; bases outside gene matches: 7. This CDR3 comprises 14 residues. Per germline, CDR1 SGDLS and CDR2 YYNGEE. The CDR3 nucleotides read TGTGCCAGCAGGGCTAGCGGGGGTCTCGATGAGCAGTTCTTC. It codes for CASRASGGLDEQFF.

V usage is TRBV6-4 and J usage is TRBJ2-7; no clear D. CDR3 length equals 12 residues. V was shortened by 1 base and J by 10 bases, with 11 bases between the two germline ends. CDR1 and CDR2 from the germline V gene are MRHNA and SNTAGT. The CDR3 sequence: CASSDFRLTQYF. In DNA, the CDR3 is TGTGCCAGCAGTGACTTCAGGCTAACTCAGTACTTC.

J is TRBJ1-1 and V is TRBV7-2, with a weak D call TRBD1 (6 bases). This CDR3 has 15 amino acids. V was trimmed by 7 bases and J by 0 bases, leaving 15 bases between them. Germline-derived CDR1 and CDR2 are SGHTA and FQGNSA. The CDR3 here is CASTLQGSVNTEAFF. The CDR3 DNA is TGTGCCAGCACCCTACAGGGATCGGTGAACACTGAAGCTTTCTTT.

The V and J genes are TRBV27 and TRBJ2-1, with TRBD1 identical over 10 bases. CDR3 length: 16 amino acids. The V gene's germline CDR1 is MNHEY and CDR2 SMNVEV (reference sequence). Germline trimming cut 0 bases from V and 4 bases from J; bases unmatched to any gene: 3. CDR3 sequence: CASSLSRGQGYNEQFF. DNA for the CDR3: TGTGCCAGCAGTTTATCGCGGGGACAGGGGTACAATGAGCAGTTCTTC.

The rearrangement uses TRBV29-1 and TRBJ2-1, with 9 bases identical to TRBD1. CDR3 length equals 13 residues. The J segment lost 6 bases and the V segment lost 8 bases, leaving 8 bases of the junction unmatched. The germline CDR1 and CDR2 sequences are SQVTM and ANQGSEA. For the CDR3, the DNA is TGCAGCTCAAGACAGGGGGGGTTCAATGAGCAGTTCTTC. This gives the protein CSSRQGGFNEQFF.

The chain is built from TRBV24-1 and TRBJ1-2; weak D call: TRBD1 (6 bases). The CDR3 totals 12 residues. Germline V lookup: CDR1 KGHDR, CDR2 SFDVKD. V lost 5 bases, J lost 8 bases, and 11 bases lay in between. Here the CDR3 reads CATSGGPEGYTF. The CDR3 bases are TGTGCCACCAGTGGGGGGCCCGAAGGCTACACCTTC.

This chain uses TRBV6-5 with TRBJ2-3, with D uncertain. There are 14 residues in the CDR3. Trimming removed 0 bases from V and 1 base from J, with 5 bases in between. Germline loops: CDR1 MNHEY, CDR2 SVGAGI. The CDR3 bases are TGTGCCAGCAGTTACTCTTCAGGCACAGATACGCAGTATTTT. Translation: CASSYSSGTDTQYF.

This clone has a single count. CDR3 protein: CASSYPGLPNEQFF. CDR3 DNA sequence: TGTGCCAGCAGTTACCCCGGACTCCCCAATGAGCAGTTCTTC. J is TRBJ2-1 and V is TRBV27; maybe TRBD2 (5 bases). Germline V lookup: CDR1 MNHEY, CDR2 SMNVEV (reference sequence). V was pared by 4 bases and J by 6 bases, with 13 bases between. The CDR3 has 14 residues.

This chain links TRBV9 with TRBJ1-6; D is unresolved. V shed 0 bases and J shed 6 bases, with 4 bases lying between them. CDR3 length: 13 amino acids. CDR1 SGDLS and CDR2 YYNGEE come from the germline V gene. The CDR3 loop reads CASSVAVNSPLHF. CDR3 in DNA: TGTGCCAGCAGCGTAGCTGTTAATTCACCCCTCCACTTT. The full variable domain, completed using reference TRBV9 and TRBJ1-6, is DSGVTQTPKHLITATGQRVTLRCSPRSGDLSVYWYQQSLDQGLQFLIQYYNGEERAKGNILERFSAQQFPDLHSELNLSSLELGDSALYFCASSVAVNSPLHFGNGTRLTVT.

This chain connects TRBV9 to TRBJ1-4; D might be TRBD1 (6 bases). The germline gives CDR1 SGDLS, CDR2 YYNGEE. V lost 0 bases and J 9 bases, leaving 9 bases between the germline ends. CDR3 size: 13 residues. The CDR3 DNA reads TGTGCCAGCAGCGTAGCGGGGGGGCAAAAACTGTTTTTT. Translated, it gives CASSVAGGQKLFF.

This sequence joins TRBV24-1 and TRBJ2-3; 8 positions agree with TRBD1. V shed 2 bases and J 4 bases; nucleotides not matched to a gene: 10. The CDR3 length is 17 residues. The germline V gene has CDR1 KGHDR and CDR2 SFDVKD. CDR3 region: CATSDYSGRGQPDTQYF. CDR3 DNA sequence: TGTGCCACCAGTGATTATTCGGGCAGGGGGCAACCAGATACGCAGTATTTT.

This clone was counted a single time. The rearrangement uses TRBV6-1 and TRBJ2-3; D ambiguous. V was pared by 4 bases and J by 8 bases, with 28 bases between. The CDR3 length is 18 residues. Germline CDR1 is MNHNS and CDR2 is SASEGT. In nucleotides, the CDR3 is TGTGCCAGCAGTGCCCCTACCCAGGCAACGACGGTCTTTGGTACGCAGTATTTT. It yields the protein CASSAPTQATTVFGTQYF.

The chain is built from TRBV11-2 and TRBJ2-5; D remains unclear. The CDR3 loop spans 13 amino acids. Germline V gene lookup returns CDR1 SGHAT and CDR2 FQNNGV. Trimming removed 3 bases from V and 1 base from J, with 6 bases in between. The DNA of the CDR3 is TGTGCCAGCAGCTTTCGCAGCCAAGAGACCCAGTACTTC. Translating it yields CASSFRSQETQYF.

This clone was counted only a few times. This sequence joins TRBV4-3 and TRBJ1-1; tentative D call: TRBD1 (5 bases). Trimming left V 1 base short and J 3 bases short, with 9 bases between. Looked up from germline, CDR1 is LGHNA and CDR2 is YSLEER. This CDR3 is built from 14 residues. CDR3 DNA sequence: TGCGCCAGCAGCCAAGGAACAGGCTACACTGAAGCTTTCTTT. This codes for CASSQGTGYTEAFF.

V and J are TRBV9 and TRBJ1-6; 11 bases map to TRBD1. Germline V gene data show CDR1 as SGDLS and CDR2 as YYNGEE. V gave up 0 bases and J gave up 10 bases; unmatched junction bases: 0. The length of the CDR3 is 14 residues. CDR3 in DNA: TGTGCCAGCAGCGTAGGGACAGGGGGCTCACCCCTCCACTTT. It specifies CASSVGTGGSPLHF.